What follows are 8 T cell receptor beta chains derived from one specimen sequenced in a study of blood T cells in healthy people across ages. The use of a sample-barcoded 5' primer and a J-beta primer mix characterized a second PCR of roughly 7 to 11 cycles. From the 5' RACE reads, TCRdb called clonotypes with MiXCR, one entry per CDR3 protein. The sample has hundreds of thousands of distinct CDR3 sequences; under 30% are singletons. Sequenced input: blood. The receptor source for this set is a woman aged 80 or over in good health.

This clonotype appeared many times. The chain uses TRBV13 and TRBJ2-1; D remains ambiguous. Germline V lookup: CDR1 PRHDT, CDR2 FYEKMQ (reference sequence). The CDR3 spans 15 residues. V lost 3 bases to trimming and J lost 2 bases, with 11 bases between them. The CDR3 here is CASSFSQDPYNEQFF. The CDR3 DNA is TGTGCCAGCAGCTTTTCGCAGGACCCCTACAATGAGCAGTTCTTC.

This clonotype occurred a few times. V and J are TRBV5-1 and TRBJ2-5; 8 bases are a match to TRBD2. CDR3 length: 16 amino acids. Germline trimming cut 0 bases from V and 2 bases from J; bases unmatched to any gene: 6. Germline CDR1 reads SGHRS; CDR2 reads YFSETQ. This CDR3 is CASSLDGGARQETQYF. CDR3 nucleotides: TGCGCCAGCAGCTTGGACGGGGGGGCGCGGCAAGAGACCCAGTACTTC.

This clonotype has more than one count but fewer than ten. No conserved phenylalanine or tryptophan is present at the end of the CDR3, so a read error is the likely explanation. The V call is TRBV12-3 or TRBV12-4, the J call TRBJ2-3; D uncertain. This CDR3 region has 12 residues. V gave up 9 bases and J gave up 1 base, with 8 bases separating them. This CDR3 is CASTRGTDTQYS. The CDR3 region has the DNA TGTGCCAGTACAAGGGGCACAGATACGCAGTATTCT.

The chain uses TRBV7-2 and TRBJ1-2, with D possibly TRBD1 on 5 matching bases. V lost 3 bases and J 5 bases, leaving 22 bases between the germline ends. This CDR3 has 17 residues. Per the germline V gene, CDR1 is SGHTA and CDR2 is FQGNSA. CDR3 sequence (DNA): TGTGCCAGCAGCTTGAGGGCCGGGACTCAGGGCCGTTATGGCTACACCTTC. It specifies CASSLRAGTQGRYGYTF.

In this sample, this clonotype turned up a few times. The chain recombines TRBV6-1 with TRBJ2-1, with D unresolved. From germline, CDR1 is MNHNS and CDR2 SASEGT. The CDR3 extends over 16 amino acids. Trimming stripped 2 bases from V and 0 bases from J, with 11 bases between. The CDR3 loop reads CASSEQPPSSYNEQFF. CDR3 in DNA: TGTGCCAGCAGTGAACAACCTCCGAGCTCCTACAATGAGCAGTTCTTC.

This clonotype was counted at least ten times. V gene TRBV7-2 combines with J gene TRBJ1-1; D remains unclear. This CDR3 spans 15 amino acids. The germline V and J ends were trimmed by 0 bases and 0 bases, with 8 bases remaining between them. Germline V gene lookup returns CDR1 SGHTA and CDR2 FQGNSA. DNA of the CDR3: TGTGCCAGCAGCTTAGCTCCGGTAATGAACACTGAAGCTTTCTTT. Its translation: CASSLAPVMNTEAFF. Complete variable domain (other parts from reference TRBV7-2 and TRBJ1-1): GAGVSQSPSNKVTEKGKDVELRCDPISGHTALYWYRQSLGQGLEFLIYFQGNSAPDKSGLPSDRFSAERTGGSVSTLTIQRTQQEDSAVYLCASSLAPVMNTEAFFGQGTRLTVV.

This clonotype was detected only once. Possible read error: a much larger clone is one base away. This sequence joins TRBV25-1 and TRBJ2-5; D gene uncertain. The germline gives CDR1 MGHDK, CDR2 SYGVNS. CDR3 size: 15 residues. Deletions cut 2 bases from V and 0 bases from J, with 10 bases between. This CDR3 reads CASSELLWNQETQYF. As DNA, the CDR3 is TGTGCCAGCAGTGAACTGCTATGGAACCAAGAGACCCAGTACTTC. Looking up the rest from reference TRBV25-1 and TRBJ2-5 gives the full variable domain: EADIYQTPRYLVIGTGKKITLECSQTMGHDKMYWYQQDPGMELHLIHYSYGVNSTEKGDLSSESTVSRIRTEHFPLTLESARPSHTSQYLCASSELLWNQETQYFGPGTRLLVL.

This clonotype showed up just once. The junction differs from germline at one of its ends, possibly a read error. This chain joins TRBV27 and TRBJ2-3; 10 bases line up with TRBD2. Germline V CDR1 and CDR2: MNHEY, SMNVEV (reference sequence). The CDR3 runs 15 residues. The DNA for the CDR3 is TGTGCCGGCAGTCTTAGCGGGGGGTCCACAGATACGCAGTATTTT. Translation gives CAGSLSGGSTDTQYF.